One TCR beta chain is described in this entry. Sequencing was performed with immunoSEQ multiplex PCR; in TCRdb, only in-frame clones are kept and a portion is missing. The sample has some 270,000 clones, roughly 84% seen once. Trimming removed 8 bases from V and 8 bases from J, with 13 bases in between. Germline V gene data show CDR1 as SEHNR and CDR2 as FQNEAQ (reference sequence). The CDR3 consists of 13 residues. This sample was included in a study of blood T cell repertoires in COVID-19. This sequence originates from a woman in her thirties or forties who had recovered from COVID-19. The chain joins TRBV7-9 to TRBJ1-6; D gene unclear. Specimen: peripheral blood. CDR3 amino acids: CASCGFQDSPLHF. The CDR3, as DNA: TGTGCCAGCTGTGGATTCCAGGATTCACCCCTCCACTTT.